This note documents a single T cell receptor beta chain sequence. Germline V CDR1 and CDR2: SGDLS, YYNGEE. This CDR3 region has 15 residues. The V and J ends lost 0 bases and 1 base respectively, with 8 bases between them. The source of the sample is a study of blood T cell repertoires in COVID-19. Study background: Specimens from acute and convalescent COVID-19 originated in the United States, Italy and Spain. T cells, B-cell-depleted T cells, or PBMCs supplied cDNA or gDNA.

Authors' analysis steps: Estimates of nucleated cell counts were drawn from the amplification of reference gene primers. Using immunoSEQ multiplex PCR, the repertoire was profiled, and TCRdb retains in-frame clones only, with some absent. V and J calls and clone size come straight from that table; D and trimming were deduced from the DNA. The sample holds 55,000 to 75,000 clones; 80% are singletons and the top ten take around a sixth. Sequenced: peripheral blood. The source is a man between 65 and 85 years old who had recovered from COVID-19. This chain uses TRBV9 with TRBJ1-3; D remains ambiguous. CDR3 loop: CASSVAVSSGNTIYF. The CDR3 bases are TGTGCCAGCAGCGTAGCCGTGTCTTCTGGAAACACCATATATTTT.